The 6 T cell receptor beta chains below were found in one sample sequenced in a study of cytotoxic CD8 clonotypes in ibrutinib-treated CLL. Only in-frame clones appear in the TCRdb table, and some are missing; sequencing was by immunoSEQ multiplex PCR. The profile covers over 95,000 clones, with approximately 56% appearing a single time and 37% taken by the ten largest. The sample in question was PBMCs, obtained after 24 months of ibrutinib treatment. The source of these receptors is a human donor with chronic lymphocytic leukemia.

The J gene is TRBJ1-1, the V gene TRBV10-3; the match to TRBD1 covers 9 bases. This CDR3 contains 15 residues. Germline V lookup: CDR1 ENHRY, CDR2 SYGVKD. V was clipped by 0 bases and J by 4 bases; unmatched bases: 3. The CDR3 coding sequence is TGTGCCATCAGTGAGTCGGGACAGGGAGGCACTGAAGCTTTCTTT. Its translation: CAISESGQGGTEAFF.

This chain uses TRBV28 with TRBJ1-5; TRBD1 might be the D (5 bases). Between the trimmed V and J ends, which lost 2 bases and 7 bases, there was a span of 15 bases. Germline CDR1 and CDR2: MDHEN and SYDVKM. The CDR3 runs to 15 residues. The CDR3 sequence: CASSLNRNPIQPQHF. The CDR3 DNA sequence: TGTGCCAGCAGTTTAAACAGGAACCCAATCCAGCCCCAGCATTTT.

This rearrangement joins TRBV7-9 to TRBJ2-1, with TRBD1 matching 8 bases. The CDR3 extends over 13 amino acids. Unmatched junction bases numbered 4, after V lost 4 bases and J lost 8 bases. Germline V lookup: CDR1 SEHNR, CDR2 FQNEAQ (reference sequence). CDR3 DNA: TGTGCCAGCAGCTCGGACAGGGAAGATGAGCAGTTCTTC. Translating gives CASSSDREDEQFF.

The chain employs TRBV7-2 and TRBJ2-6; D remains ambiguous. CDR3 length: 15 amino acids. The V gene's germline CDR1 is SGHTA and CDR2 FQGNSA. V shed 5 bases and J shed 9 bases, with 17 bases lying between them. The CDR3 is CASSQDTALLNVLTF. The CDR3 coding sequence is TGTGCCAGCAGCCAAGACACAGCCCTACTCAACGTCCTGACTTTC.

There are a few counts of this clone. The chain couples TRBV9 to TRBJ1-1, with D perhaps TRBD1 (6 bases). V lost 0 bases, J lost 6 bases, and 12 bases lay in between. Germline lookup yields CDR1 SGDLS and CDR2 YYNGEE. The CDR3 extends over 14 amino acids. The CDR3 here is CASSVGGRASEAFF. The CDR3 DNA reads as TGTGCCAGCAGCGTAGGGGGGCGGGCGTCTGAAGCTTTCTTT.

The chain couples TRBV14 to TRBJ1-4; 7 bases are a match to TRBD1. Per the germline V gene, CDR1 is SGHDN and CDR2 is FVKESK. V lost 4 bases, J lost 8 bases, and 10 bases stayed unmatched. CDR3 length: 15 amino acids. CDR3 DNA: TGTGCCAGCAGCCCGACCGACAGGGTGGGCGAAAAACTGTTTTTT. This sequence encodes CASSPTDRVGEKLFF.